Sequencing of this T cell receptor beta chain was carried out in a study of OX40 agonist ivuxolimab in advanced cancers. At the level of the study: Three partial responders included one hepatocellular carcinoma patient and two cutaneous melanoma patients.

This clone came up once. Its specificity is unknown. Broader study findings: Also showing low normalized T-cell clonal expansion were some of the nonresponders. Mean expanded clone counts were higher in CD8+ than CD4+ T cells.

This table comes from immunoSEQ multiplex PCR, and its TCRdb copy is limited to in-frame clones, with some not included. This table holds some 140,000 clones, about nine tenths found once. The CDR3 extends over 14 amino acids. Germline values: CDR1 SGHNT, CDR2 YYREEE (reference sequence). V lost 5 bases and J lost 0, with 12 bases in between. The specimen was CD4+ or CD8+ T cells sorted from blood, collected in a trial of the OX40 agonist ivuxolimab. This clonotype was sampled from an adult with an advanced solid tumor such as melanoma, head and neck, liver or kidney cancer. The V and J genes are TRBV5-4 and TRBJ2-7, with D tentatively TRBD2 (5 bases). The CDR3 nucleotides read TGTGCCAGCAGTTTAGCGTTAGGCTCCTACGAGCAGTACTTC. It yields the protein CASSLALGSYEQYF. The variable domain in full, completed from reference TRBV5-4 and TRBJ2-7, reads ETGVTQSPTHLIKTRGQQVTLRCSSQSGHNTVSWYQQALGQGPQFIFQYYREEENGRGNFPPRFSGLQFPNYSSELNVNALELDDSALYLCASSLALGSYEQYFGPGTRLTVT.